Detailed here is one TCR beta chain. Its target is not known. CDR1 is MNHEY, CDR2 SVGAGI, per germline. The CDR3 has 16 residues. Trimming shortened V by 2 bases and J by 6 bases, and 19 bases separated the two germline ends. It was the roughly 120-subject validation cohort, separate from the roughly 700-subject first cohort, to which the donors belonged. This entry belongs to a study of cytomegalovirus exposure and HLA in healthy donors. Notes on the study in general: Per published reports, the classifier diagnosed cytomegalovirus status with high specificity and sensitivity. Despite most TCR sequences being rare, some public TCRs occurred in many donors. According to a subsequent analysis, TCR clusters identified in the first cohort showed a tendency to co-occur across the 100 to 150 validation repertoires.

Produced via immunoSEQ multiplex PCR; TCRdb's table is partial and in-frame only. The data hold some 66,000 clones, with 95% to 97% observed a single time. Input material: PBMCs. The genes are TRBV6-5 and TRBJ1-2; possibly TRBD1 for D (5 bases). This TCR derives from a woman younger than 30 in good health and CMV-seropositive. The CDR3 nucleotides read TGTGCCAGCAGTTACCTGCGGGCAGGGAGGTTCGATGGCTACACCTTC. It yields the protein CASSYLRAGRFDGYTF.